The 21 T cell receptor beta chains below come from one sample, sequenced in a study of T cell responses to AZD1222 COVID-19 vaccine. TCRdb's table, derived via immunoSEQ multiplex PCR, lists solely in-frame clones and lacks some. The data show about 180,000 clones, with around 90% seen just once and under 2% held by the top ten. Sequenced here: peripheral blood, sampled on day 0 of AZD1222 vaccination. The receptors derive from an adult in good health.

V gene TRBV25-1 combines with J gene TRBJ2-1, with 8 bases lining up with TRBD2. Germline V gives CDR1 MGHDK, CDR2 SYGVNS. J was trimmed by 0 bases and V by 2 bases; bases with no gene match: 6. CDR3 size: 17 residues. CDR3 DNA: TGTGCCAGCAGTGAACCACTAGCGGCCAACTCCTACAATGAGCAGTTCTTC. It translates to CASSEPLAANSYNEQFF. Variable domain in full (rest from reference TRBV25-1 and TRBJ2-1): EADIYQTPRYLVIGTGKKITLECSQTMGHDKMYWYQQDPGMELHLIHYSYGVNSTEKGDLSSESTVSRIRTEHFPLTLESARPSHTSQYLCASSEPLAANSYNEQFFGPGTRLTVL.

This rearrangement joins TRBV4-2 to TRBJ2-3; 13 nucleotides agree with TRBD2. Germline V gives CDR1 LGHNA, CDR2 YNFKEQ. J was trimmed by 7 bases and V by 0 bases; bases with no gene match: 4. The CDR3 totals 16 residues. CDR3 in DNA: TGTGCCAGCAGCCAAGAACCGGGACTAGCGGGACATACGCAGTATTTT. Protein product: CASSQEPGLAGHTQYF.

The V and J genes are TRBV7-3 and TRBJ1-6; D is possibly TRBD1 (6 bases). V gave up 2 bases and J gave up 7 bases, with 9 bases separating them. Germline CDR1 reads SGHTA; CDR2 reads FQGTGA. The CDR3 loop spans 14 amino acids. CDR3 in DNA: TGTGCCAGCAGCTTAGACAGGAGAAATTCACCCCTCCACTTT. It yields the protein CASSLDRRNSPLHF.

The chain uses TRBV5-8 and TRBJ1-3, with a weak D call TRBD1 (6 bases). The V end lost 4 bases, the J end lost 0 bases, and 8 bases lay between the germline ends. The CDR3 length is 14 residues. In germline, CDR1 is SGHTS, CDR2 YDEGEE. The CDR3 DNA reads TGTGCCAGCAGCAAACAGGGCTCTGGAAACACCATATATTTT. Translating gives CASSKQGSGNTIYF.

The gene calls are TRBV18 and TRBJ1-6, with 7 bases aligning to TRBD1. The V segment lost 0 bases and the J segment 7 bases; nucleotides outside the gene matches: 3. Germline V lookup: CDR1 KGHSH, CDR2 LQKENI. The CDR3 totals 15 residues. CDR3 DNA sequence: TGTGCCAGCTCACCACCGGCAGGGGGGAATTCACCCCTCCACTTT. This gives the protein CASSPPAGGNSPLHF.

The chain carries TRBV28 and TRBJ1-3; 9 bases align to TRBD1. V gave up 3 bases and J gave up 0 bases; unmatched junction bases: 6. CDR3 length: 17 residues. Germline V gene lookup returns CDR1 MDHEN and CDR2 SYDVKM. DNA of the CDR3: TGTGCCAGCAGTTTTGGGACAGGGTCTTTCTCTGGAAACACCATATATTTT. Amino acid sequence: CASSFGTGSFSGNTIYF.

This chain uses TRBV6-2 or TRBV6-3 with TRBJ1-4; D ambiguous. Between the trimmed V and J ends, which lost 2 bases and 0 bases, there was a span of 7 bases. From germline, CDR1 is MNHEY and CDR2 SVGEGT. This CDR3 spans 15 amino acids. The CDR3 here is CASSYGTATNEKLFF. The CDR3 DNA sequence: TGTGCCAGCAGTTACGGAACGGCAACTAATGAAAAACTGTTTTTT.

The chain joins TRBV28 to TRBJ1-2; no clear D. Trimming cost V 10 bases and J 5 bases, with 17 bases left between them. The V gene's germline CDR1 is MDHEN and CDR2 SYDVKM. This CDR3 is built from 13 residues. In nucleotides, the CDR3 is TGTGCCACTTACGTAGAGGCTTTATATGGCTACACCTTC. Translating it yields CATYVEALYGYTF.

On this clone: The identical CDR3 is also encoded by other nucleotide sequences in the sample. The rearrangement links TRBV19 to TRBJ1-4, with D possibly TRBD1 on 6 matching bases. The CDR3 totals 16 residues. Trimming pared 3 bases from V and 1 base from J, leaving 12 bases between. Germline lookup yields CDR1 LNHDA and CDR2 SQIVND (reference sequence). The CDR3 nucleotides are TGTGCCAGTAGTATCTACAGGGTTGTAACTAATGAAAAACTGTTTTTT. Translation: CASSIYRVVTNEKLFF.

The V call is TRBV5-4, the J call TRBJ2-1; no clear D. The CDR3 has 16 residues. Germline CDR1 is SGHNT and CDR2 is YYREEE (reference sequence). Trimming took 4 bases from V and 2 from J, leaving 16 bases between them. The CDR3 loop is CASSPYQPGAYNEQFF. The CDR3 nucleotides are TGTGCCAGCAGCCCGTACCAACCTGGAGCCTACAATGAGCAGTTCTTC. Full variable domain (outside the CDR3, taken from reference TRBV5-4 and TRBJ2-1): ETGVTQSPTHLIKTRGQQVTLRCSSQSGHNTVSWYQQALGQGPQFIFQYYREEENGRGNFPPRFSGLQFPNYSSELNVNALELDDSALYLCASSPYQPGAYNEQFFGPGTRLTVL.

The V call is TRBV6-6, the J call TRBJ2-2; the D is unclear. Trimming cost V 1 base and J 4 bases, with 13 bases left between them. The CDR3 contains 16 residues. Germline-derived CDR1 and CDR2 are MNHNY and SVGAGI (reference sequence). The CDR3 spells CASSYLRTLLTGELFF. The CDR3 DNA reads TGTGCCAGCAGTTACTTAAGGACCCTCCTCACCGGGGAGCTGTTTTTT.

The chain has TRBV6-5 and TRBJ1-3; D is undetermined. The CDR3 length is 14 residues. The germline V gene has CDR1 MNHEY and CDR2 SVGAGI. Between the trimmed V and J ends, which lost 2 bases and 2 bases, there was a span of 7 bases. The CDR3 coding sequence is TGTGCCAGCAGTTACAACCCCACTGGAAACACCATATATTTT. Encoded protein: CASSYNPTGNTIYF.

The CDR3: CAISENRVMGMNTEAFF. The CDR3 DNA sequence: TGTGCCATCAGTGAGAACAGGGTTATGGGGATGAACACTGAAGCTTTCTTT. The chain recombines TRBV10-3 with TRBJ1-1; perhaps TRBD1 as D (6 bases). The CDR3 has 17 residues. With 2 bases removed from V and 0 bases from J, the gap between germline ends came to 16 bases. Germline loops: CDR1 ENHRY, CDR2 SYGVKD.

The rearrangement uses TRBV14 and TRBJ2-6; the D is unclear. V lost 0 bases and J 0 bases, leaving 0 bases between the germline ends. The CDR3 loop spans 14 amino acids. Germline loops: CDR1 SGHDN, CDR2 FVKESK. The CDR3 bases are TGTGCCAGCAGCCAAGACTCTGGGGCCAACGTCCTGACTTTC. Translated, it gives CASSQDSGANVLTF.

The V gene is TRBV30, the J gene TRBJ1-5; 9 bases are shared with TRBD1. CDR1 and CDR2 (germline): GTSNPN, SVGIG (reference sequence). The CDR3 is 14 residues long. V shed 1 base and J 5 bases; nucleotides not matched to a gene: 3. CDR3 sequence reads: CAWSADRGDQPQHF. Here the CDR3 DNA reads TGTGCCTGGAGTGCGGACAGGGGTGATCAGCCCCAGCATTTT. Based on the CDR3 plus reference TRBV30 and TRBJ1-5, the full variable domain is SQTIHQWPATLVQPVGSPLSLECTVEGTSNPNLYWYRQAAGRGLQLLFYSVGIGQISSEVPQNLSASRPQDRQFILSSKKLLLSDSGFYLCAWSADRGDQPQHFGDGTRLSIL.

The V and J genes are TRBV24-1 and TRBJ1-2, with D possibly being TRBD1 (5 bases). This CDR3 contains 15 residues. CDR1 KGHDR and CDR2 SFDVKD come from the germline V gene. The ends were cut back, 5 bases at V and 4 bases at J, with 16 bases in the middle. CDR3 coding DNA: TGTGCCACCAGTGGAGCAGGACGGGGCGGCTATGGCTACACCTTC. Amino acid sequence: CATSGAGRGGYGYTF.

The chain combines TRBV30 with TRBJ2-7; the match to TRBD1 covers 9 bases. Germline trimming cut 3 bases from V and 5 bases from J; bases unmatched to any gene: 5. Germline V gene lookup returns CDR1 GTSNPN and CDR2 SVGIG (reference sequence). The CDR3 is 13 amino acids. For the CDR3, the DNA is TGTGCCTGGAGAACCCGGGACAGGGACGAGCAGTACTTC. Its translation is CAWRTRDRDEQYF.

The chain couples TRBV9 to TRBJ2-5; D is perhaps TRBD1 or TRBD2 (6 bases each). Between the trimmed V and J ends, which lost 4 bases and 0 bases, there was a span of 22 bases. Germline CDR1 is SGDLS and CDR2 is YYNGEE. The CDR3 consists of 18 residues. CDR3 DNA sequence: TGTGCCAGCAGCACATCGGCCCCCGGGGGACATTACCAAGAGACCCAGTACTTC. It translates to CASSTSAPGGHYQETQYF. Supplemented by reference TRBV9 and TRBJ2-5, the full variable domain reads DSGVTQTPKHLITATGQRVTLRCSPRSGDLSVYWYQQSLDQGLQFLIQYYNGEERAKGNILERFSAQQFPDLHSELNLSSLELGDSALYFCASSTSAPGGHYQETQYFGPGTRLLVL.

The genes are TRBV24-1 and TRBJ2-1; 12 bases map to TRBD2. Germline loops: CDR1 KGHDR, CDR2 SFDVKD. Unmatched junction bases numbered 15, after V lost 3 bases and J lost 7 bases. This CDR3 contains 19 residues. Here the CDR3 DNA reads TGTGCCACCAGTGATCTAAAAAGGACTAGCGGGGTTATTAGGAATGAGCAGTTCTTC. Its protein product is CATSDLKRTSGVIRNEQFF.

The chain employs TRBV15 and TRBJ2-3; D not certain. The germline V gene encodes CDR1 LNHNV and CDR2 YYDKDF (reference sequence). The CDR3 consists of 12 residues. The V gene lost 5 bases and the J gene lost 5 bases, with 8 bases spanning the gap. The CDR3 protein is CATSEVRDTQYF. CDR3 bases: TGTGCCACCAGCGAAGTACGAGATACGCAGTATTTT.

The CDR3 reads CASSAAQGGNSGANVLTF. The CDR3 DNA reads as TGTGCCAGCAGCGCCGCACAGGGTGGGAACTCTGGGGCCAACGTCCTGACTTTC. The chain has TRBV5-8 and TRBJ2-6; the D gene is possibly TRBD1 (6 bases). V was trimmed by 4 bases and J by 0 bases, leaving 17 bases between them. The germline CDR1 and CDR2 sequences are SGHTS and YDEGEE. CDR3 length: 18 amino acids.